This T cell receptor beta chain was sequenced during a study of OX40 agonist ivuxolimab in advanced cancers. Study as a whole: Three patients responded partially, comprising one with hepatocellular carcinoma and two with cutaneous melanoma.

TCRdb's copy holds only in-frame clones and misses some; the assay was immunoSEQ multiplex PCR. The table includes around 43,000 clones, approximately 88% detected once. General study results and limits: People who partly responded at 0.1-3.0 mg/kg had some of the least clonal expansion seen. By week 6 at 0.1 to 3.0 mg/kg, blood CD4+ and CD8+ T cells had expanded clonally.

Exclusion of a patient followed from autoimmune disease history or systemic immunosuppression. Concerning this clone: What it binds is unknown.

The CDR3 spans 16 residues. Germline loops: CDR1 SGHRS, CDR2 YFSETQ. The starting material was CD4+ or CD8+ T cells sorted from blood, obtained in a trial of the OX40 agonist ivuxolimab. The rearrangement joins TRBV5-1 to TRBJ2-5; the match to TRBD2 covers 10 bases. The J call may not be correct, given that the DNA end is closer to TRBJ2-7. The TCR was taken from an adult with an advanced solid tumor such as melanoma, head and neck, liver or kidney cancer. The DNA of the CDR3 is TGCGCCAGCAGCTACGAAATAGCGGGAGGTCCCTACGAGCAGTACTTC. Protein sequence: CASSYEIAGGPYEQYF.